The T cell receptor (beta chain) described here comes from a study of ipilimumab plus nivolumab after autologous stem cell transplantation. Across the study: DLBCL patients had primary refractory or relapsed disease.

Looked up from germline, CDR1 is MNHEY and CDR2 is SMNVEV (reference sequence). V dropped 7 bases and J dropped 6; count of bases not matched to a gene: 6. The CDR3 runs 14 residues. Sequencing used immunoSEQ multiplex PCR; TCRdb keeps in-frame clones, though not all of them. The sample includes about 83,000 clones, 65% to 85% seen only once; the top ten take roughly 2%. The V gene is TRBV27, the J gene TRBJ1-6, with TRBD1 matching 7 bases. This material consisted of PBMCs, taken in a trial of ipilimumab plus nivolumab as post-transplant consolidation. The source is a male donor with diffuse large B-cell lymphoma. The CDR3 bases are TGTGCCAGCAAGCCAGGGGGTAGTAATTCACCCCTCCACTTT. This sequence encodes CASKPGGSNSPLHF.